This entry features one TCR beta chain sequence. V gave up 3 bases and J gave up 3 bases; unmatched junction bases: 7. Germline values: CDR1 MNHNS, CDR2 SASEGT. This CDR3 comprises 15 residues. This specimen comes from a study of shared clonotypes between healthy human individuals. Profiled with immunoSEQ multiplex PCR; TCRdb holds only in-frame clones, not every one. The sample consists of around 2.1 million clones, 90% to 96% of them appearing once. This rearrangement joins TRBV6-1 to TRBJ2-7, with TRBD2 matching 8 bases. This receptor was identified in a man aged 18 to 35 in good health. Sequencing used naive CD4+ T cells sorted from blood. As to subset: CD45RA+ positively selected. The CDR3 DNA follows: TGTGCCAGCAGTGATCCAGCGGGGGTAAGCTACGAGCAGTACTTC. Residues: CASSDPAGVSYEQYF.